This TCR beta chain emerged from a study of blood T cells in healthy people across ages. The V end was cut by 5 bases, the J end by 0 bases, with 17 bases between. CDR1 is SGHRS, CDR2 YFSETQ, per germline. This CDR3 has 16 amino acids. A J-beta primer mix and a sample-barcoded 5' primer were used in a second PCR of about 7 to 12 cycles. MiXCR was run by TCRdb on the 5' RACE reads, yielding one entry per CDR3 protein. This sample has hundreds of thousands of distinct CDR3 sequences, with approximately 24% found just once. The sample also formed part of further work on T cells of mothers and their children.

Material: blood. V gene TRBV5-1 combines with J gene TRBJ2-5; D possibly uses TRBD1 or TRBD2 (6 bases each). The sequence came from a boy aged 5-17 years in good health. The CDR3 DNA reads TGCGCCAGCAGTCCGGTGGGGGGCGACCACCAAGAGACCCAGTACTTC. Protein product: CASSPVGGDHQETQYF.